This TCR beta chain was captured by sequencing in a study of T cells in localized non-small cell lung cancer. TCRdb's table, derived via immunoSEQ multiplex PCR, lists solely in-frame clones and lacks some. This table holds approximately 3,100 clones, roughly a third found once. Comments on this clone: Its antigen is unknown.

CDR3 length: 16 amino acids. V lost 5 bases to trimming and J lost 3 bases, with 17 bases between them. Neighbouring lung, lacking atypia, was collected no less than 2 cm away from the tumor margin. General study results and limits: For the top 100 tumor clones, a median roughly 55 also appeared in adjacent lung. Tumor trailed uninvolved adjacent lung in T cell clonality, which peaked there.

Sequences were derived from normal lung tissue next to the tumor, sampled before any cancer treatment. The chain recombines TRBV6-7 with TRBJ1-5, with D uncertain. TRBV6-7 is designated an ORF whose function remains uncertain. The receptor was isolated from a male donor at least 60 years old with stage I squamous cell lung carcinoma. CDR3 region: CASSPNLGDYNQPQHF. CDR3 nucleotide sequence: TGTGCCAGCAGTCCCAACCTAGGCGACTACAATCAGCCCCAGCATTTT.